This T cell receptor beta chain is from a study of blood T cell repertoires in COVID-19. Study as a whole: The United States, Italy and Spain supplied acute and convalescent COVID-19 samples.

The CDR3 runs to 12 residues. V shed 6 bases, J shed 6 bases, and the junction held 3 bases outside the gene matches. Per the germline V gene, CDR1 is LNHDA and CDR2 is SQIVND (reference sequence). Cohorts were based on clinical histories the participants reported. Recovered participants had two consecutive negative NP/OP PCR tests, healthcare professional clearance, or symptom resolution. Authors' methods: Estimation of nucleated cell counts was performed using reference gene primer amplification. Libraries were prepared by immunoSEQ multiplex PCR; TCRdb keeps only in-frame clonotypes and omits some of them. The V and J calls and clone size come from that table; D and trimming were worked out from the DNA. This table has about 240,000 clones, around 89% appearing once.

This rearrangement joins TRBV19 to TRBJ1-2; 8 bases are a match to TRBD1. The sequence was obtained from a man aged 35 to 55 who had recovered from COVID-19. The sample comprised PBMCs or T cells enriched from blood (not recorded which). CDR3 protein: CASREDRDGYTF. The DNA for the CDR3 is TGTGCCAGTAGGGAGGACAGGGATGGCTACACCTTC. Combining the CDR3 with reference TRBV19 and TRBJ1-2 gives the whole variable domain DGGITQSPKYLFRKEGQNVTLSCEQNLNHDAMYWYRQDPGQGLRLIYYSQIVNDFQKGDIAEGYSVSREKKESFPLTVTSAQKNPTAFYLCASREDRDGYTFGSGTRLTVV.